Listed below are T cell receptor beta chains from one sample, sequenced in a study of shared clonotypes between healthy human individuals. Profiling relied on immunoSEQ multiplex PCR, and the TCRdb table lists in-frame clones only, not all of them. The data show roughly 2 million clones, around 95% seen once. Sequencing input: naive CD4+ T cells sorted from blood. Receptors originate from a man between 18 and 29 years old in good health. The CDR3 runs from the conserved cysteine through the conserved F or W. D genes are given only for firm matches.

v_call	d_call	j_call	cdr3_aa
TRBV7-9	TRBD2	TRBJ2-1	CASSLARVAGEKQFF
TRBV5-1	-	TRBJ1-2	CASTSNSYGYTF
TRBV2	TRBD2	TRBJ2-1	CASKILAGVEQFF
TRBV7-3	TRBD1	TRBJ2-7	CASSKDRGSSYEQYF
TRBV7-2	TRBD2	TRBJ2-2	CASSHSSGSYTGELFF
TRBV6-5	TRBD2	TRBJ2-1	CASSRTSGDNEQFF
TRBV28	-	TRBJ1-1	CASSAAGVNTEAFF
TRBV9	-	TRBJ2-7	CASSARGLTYEQYF
TRBV6-5	-	TRBJ1-6	CASSYDRYNSPLHF
TRBV4-3	TRBD2	TRBJ2-7	CASSQGAGGFSYEQYF
TRBV2	-	TRBJ2-1	CASSEGARSNNEQFF
TRBV10-3	-	TRBJ1-1	CAITRDVGFTEAFF
TRBV19	-	TRBJ2-4	CASSISLAPLAKNIQYF
TRBV10-1	-	TRBJ2-2	CASSESFLGDTGELFF
TRBV7-9	TRBD1	TRBJ1-1	CASSQGANTEAFF
TRBV9	-	TRBJ1-3	CASSVAPGSGNTIYF
TRBV6-1	-	TRBJ1-2	CASSDSVGGYTF
TRBV18	-	TRBJ1-1	CASSPLGQRNTEAFF
TRBV2	TRBD1	TRBJ1-1	CASSVTGTDNTEAFF
TRBV7-2	TRBD2	TRBJ2-7	CASSAASGSRSYEQYF
TRBV9	-	TRBJ2-3	CASSPYGGDTQYF
TRBV5-1	-	TRBJ2-7	CASSFTRGATYEQYF
TRBV5-1	TRBD2	TRBJ2-7	CASSLVGAGGNEQYF
TRBV6-5	-	TRBJ2-2	CASSISWANGELFF
TRBV6-1	TRBD1	TRBJ1-6	CASSEADRNSPLHF